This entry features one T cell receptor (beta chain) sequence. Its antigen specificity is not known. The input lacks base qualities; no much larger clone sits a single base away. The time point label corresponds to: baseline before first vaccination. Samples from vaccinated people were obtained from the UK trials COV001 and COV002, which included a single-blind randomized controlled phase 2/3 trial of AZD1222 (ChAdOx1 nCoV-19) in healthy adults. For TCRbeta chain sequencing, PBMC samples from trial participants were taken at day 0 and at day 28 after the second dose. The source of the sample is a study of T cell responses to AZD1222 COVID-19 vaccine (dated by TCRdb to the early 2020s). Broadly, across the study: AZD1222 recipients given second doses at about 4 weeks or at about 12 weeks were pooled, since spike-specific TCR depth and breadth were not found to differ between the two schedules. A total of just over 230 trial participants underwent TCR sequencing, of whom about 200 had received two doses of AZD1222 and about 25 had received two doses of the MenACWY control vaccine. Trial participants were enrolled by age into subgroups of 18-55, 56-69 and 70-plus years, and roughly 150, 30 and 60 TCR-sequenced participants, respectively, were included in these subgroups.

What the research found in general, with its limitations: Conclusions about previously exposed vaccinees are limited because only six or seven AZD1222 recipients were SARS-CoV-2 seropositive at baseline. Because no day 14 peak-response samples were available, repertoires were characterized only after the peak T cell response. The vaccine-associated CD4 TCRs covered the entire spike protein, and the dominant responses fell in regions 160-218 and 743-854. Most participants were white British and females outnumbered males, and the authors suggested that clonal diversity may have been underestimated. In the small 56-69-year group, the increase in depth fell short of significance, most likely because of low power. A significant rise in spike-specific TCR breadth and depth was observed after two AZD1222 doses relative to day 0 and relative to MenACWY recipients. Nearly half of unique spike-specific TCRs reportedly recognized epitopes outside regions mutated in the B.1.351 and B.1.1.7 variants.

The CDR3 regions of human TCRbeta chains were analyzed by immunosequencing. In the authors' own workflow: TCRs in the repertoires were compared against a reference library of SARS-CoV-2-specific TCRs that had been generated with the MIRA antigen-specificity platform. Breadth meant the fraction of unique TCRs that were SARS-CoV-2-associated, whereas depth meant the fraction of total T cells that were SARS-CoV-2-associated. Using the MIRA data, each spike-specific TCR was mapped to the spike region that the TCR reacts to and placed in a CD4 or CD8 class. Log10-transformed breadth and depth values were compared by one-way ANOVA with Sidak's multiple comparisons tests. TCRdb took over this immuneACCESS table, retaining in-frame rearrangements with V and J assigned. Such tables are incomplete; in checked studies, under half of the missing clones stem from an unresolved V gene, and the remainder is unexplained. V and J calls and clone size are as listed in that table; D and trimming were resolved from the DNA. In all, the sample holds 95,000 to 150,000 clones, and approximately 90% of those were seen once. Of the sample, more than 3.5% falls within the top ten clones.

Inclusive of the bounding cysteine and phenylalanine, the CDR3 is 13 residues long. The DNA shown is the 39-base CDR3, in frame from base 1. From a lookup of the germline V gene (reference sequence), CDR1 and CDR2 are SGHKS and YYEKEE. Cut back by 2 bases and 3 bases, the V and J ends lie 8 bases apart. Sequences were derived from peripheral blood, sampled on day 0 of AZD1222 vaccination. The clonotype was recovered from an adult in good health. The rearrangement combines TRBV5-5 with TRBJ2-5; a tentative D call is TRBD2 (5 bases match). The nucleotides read TGTGCCAGCAGCTTCTCGACTAAAGAGACCCAGTACTTC. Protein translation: CASSFSTKETQYF. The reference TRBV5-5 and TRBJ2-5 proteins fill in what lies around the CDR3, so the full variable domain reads DAGVTQSPTHLIKTRGQQVTLRCSPISGHKSVSWYQQVLGQGPQFIFQYYEKEERGRGNFPDRFSARQFPNYSSELNVNALLLGDSALYLCASSFSTKETQYFGPGTRLLVL.